The 12 T cell receptor beta chains given below trace back to one sample, sequenced in a study of T cells in localized non-small cell lung cancer. Generated by immunoSEQ multiplex PCR, the TCRdb table keeps only in-frame clones and is missing some. The table lists some 72,000 clones, 84% of them singletons. Sequenced here: peripheral blood, sampled before any cancer treatment. The receptors were gathered from a man aged 35 to 70 with stage I lung adenocarcinoma.

This clone showed up just once. The genes are TRBV7-2 and TRBJ1-2; the D is unclear. This CDR3 is built from 14 residues. V was cut by 5 bases and J by 1 base, with 11 bases left in between. The germline gives CDR1 SGHTA, CDR2 FQGNSA. The CDR3 DNA reads as TGTGCCAGCAGCCTAAACACAGTTAACTATGGCTACACCTTC. Translation: CASSLNTVNYGYTF.

This chain uses TRBV6-1 with TRBJ2-7; D uncertain. Germline CDR1 and CDR2: MNHNS and SASEGT. Trimming left V 2 bases short and J 3 bases short, with 20 bases between. This CDR3 region has 17 residues. The CDR3 coding sequence is TGTGCCAGCAGTGAACAATCCACAACGAGGCCGCTCTACGAGCAGTACTTC. This sequence encodes CASSEQSTTRPLYEQYF.

The chain has TRBV27 and TRBJ1-2, with D possibly matching TRBD1 (6 bases). The CDR3 contains 14 residues. V was pared by 4 bases and J by 8 bases, with 17 bases between. Germline CDR1 and CDR2: MNHEY and SMNVEV (reference sequence). The CDR3 spells CASSYEGGRRGYTF. CDR3 DNA: TGTGCCAGCAGTTATGAGGGGGGGCGCCGAGGCTACACCTTC.

The rearrangement joins TRBV7-8 to TRBJ1-3; 7 bases are a match to TRBD1. This CDR3 is 16 amino acids long. Per germline, CDR1 SGHVS and CDR2 FQNEAQ. Trimming cost V 3 bases and J 2 bases; bases outside gene matches: 7. The DNA for the CDR3 is TGTGCCAGCAGCTTTCGCTCGACAGGGACTGGAAACACCATATATTTT. It translates to CASSFRSTGTGNTIYF.

The genes are TRBV27 and TRBJ2-1; D not certain. The CDR3 totals 11 residues. The germline V gene has CDR1 MNHEY and CDR2 SMNVEV (reference sequence). The V end was cut by 3 bases, the J end by 7 bases, with 4 bases between. The CDR3 DNA follows: TGTGCCAGCAGTTTGGGGAATGAGCAGTTCTTC. Protein sequence: CASSLGNEQFF.

The rearrangement uses TRBV6-5 and TRBJ1-1; unclear D gene. This CDR3 spans 15 amino acids. The germline gives CDR1 MNHEY, CDR2 SVGAGI. The V end was cut by 0 bases, the J end by 5 bases, with 13 bases between. CDR3 region: CASSYSWRSGTEAFF. Here the CDR3 DNA reads TGTGCCAGCAGTTACTCGTGGAGGAGCGGGACTGAAGCTTTCTTT.

V usage is TRBV11-2 and J usage is TRBJ2-5, with D unresolved. CDR1 is SGHAT and CDR2 is FQNNGV in the germline V gene. V lost 1 base, J lost 2 bases, and 8 bases lay in between. CDR3 length: 14 amino acids. The CDR3 coding sequence is TGTGCCAGCAGCTTAGGAGCTTCACAAGAGACCCAGTACTTC. Encoded protein: CASSLGASQETQYF.

This chain links TRBV11-3 with TRBJ1-6, with no clear D. The CDR3 sequence is 14 residues long. V was trimmed by 3 bases and J by 7 bases, leaving 10 bases between them. In germline, CDR1 is SGHNT, CDR2 YENEEA. This CDR3 is CASSFKGRNSPLHF. Here the CDR3 DNA reads TGTGCCAGCAGCTTTAAGGGTCGCAATTCACCCCTCCACTTT.

The V and J genes are TRBV28 and TRBJ1-5, with no clear D. The CDR3 totals 14 residues. Per germline, CDR1 MDHEN and CDR2 SYDVKM. The V end lost 3 bases, the J end lost 3 bases, and 9 bases lay between the germline ends. CDR3 DNA: TGTGCCAGCAGTTTGGCCGCCACCAATCAGCCCCAGCATTTT. Its protein is CASSLAATNQPQHF.

The gene calls are TRBV19 and TRBJ1-3; D gene uncertain. Germline V gene lookup returns CDR1 LNHDA and CDR2 SQIVND (reference sequence). V lost 3 bases to trimming and J lost 2 bases, with 14 bases between them. The CDR3 is made up of 16 amino acids. CDR3 loop: CASSIQHSRTGNTIYF. The CDR3 DNA sequence: TGTGCCAGTAGTATTCAGCATTCCAGAACTGGAAACACCATATATTTT.

The gene calls are TRBV19 and TRBJ2-3, with a weak D call TRBD2 (6 bases). Germline V lookup: CDR1 LNHDA, CDR2 SQIVND (reference sequence). Trimming removed 5 bases from V and 3 bases from J, with 9 bases in between. The CDR3 totals 13 residues. CDR3 sequence reads: CASSRDWTDTQYF. The CDR3 nucleotides are TGTGCCAGTAGTCGGGACTGGACAGATACGCAGTATTTT.

V gene TRBV5-5 combines with J gene TRBJ1-2; D is undetermined. Germline V gene data show CDR1 as SGHKS and CDR2 as YYEKEE (reference sequence). V dropped 0 bases and J dropped 4 bases, with 13 bases sitting between them. The CDR3 is 15 amino acids. Here the CDR3 DNA reads TGTGCCAGCAGCTTGGACAGCCCCTGGGGCTATGGCTACACCTTC. The encoded protein is CASSLDSPWGYGYTF.